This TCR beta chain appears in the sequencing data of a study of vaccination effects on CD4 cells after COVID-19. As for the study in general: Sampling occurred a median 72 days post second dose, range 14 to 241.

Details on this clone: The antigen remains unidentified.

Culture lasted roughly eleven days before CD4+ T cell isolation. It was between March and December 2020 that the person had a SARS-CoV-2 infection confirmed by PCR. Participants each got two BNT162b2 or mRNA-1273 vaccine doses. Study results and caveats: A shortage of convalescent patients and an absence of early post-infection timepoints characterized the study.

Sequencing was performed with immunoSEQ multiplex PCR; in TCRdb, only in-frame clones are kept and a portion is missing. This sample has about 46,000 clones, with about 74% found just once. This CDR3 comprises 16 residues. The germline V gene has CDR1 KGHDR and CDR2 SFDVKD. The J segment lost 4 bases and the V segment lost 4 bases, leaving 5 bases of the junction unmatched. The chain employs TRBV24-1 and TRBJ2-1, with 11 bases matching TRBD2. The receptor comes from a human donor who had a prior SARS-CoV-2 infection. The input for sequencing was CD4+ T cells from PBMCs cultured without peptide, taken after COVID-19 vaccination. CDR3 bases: TGTGCCACCAGTGACCCACTAGCGGGAGAATACAATGAGCAGTTCTTC. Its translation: CATSDPLAGEYNEQFF.